This passage covers 11 T cell receptor beta chains from one sample sequenced in a study of control samples from healthy donors and cancer patients. Here immunoSEQ multiplex PCR was the method, and the copy in TCRdb shows in-frame clones only, minus some. The table includes around 80,000 clones, around nine tenths detected once. Sequenced input: blood. These receptors originate from a woman in her 50s in good health.

As concerns this clone: One junction end does not reproduce the germline sequence, and a read error may be involved. The chain couples TRBV6-1 to TRBJ2-7, with 7 positions matching TRBD1. This CDR3 is 14 amino acids long. Germline V gene lookup returns CDR1 MNHNS and CDR2 SASEGT. In DNA form, the CDR3 reads TGTGCCAGCAGTCAAGCGACAGGGCAGGGCGAGCAGTACTTC. This gives the protein CASSQATGQGEQYF.

The CDR3 bases are TGTGCCAGCAGCCCCCCTTGGACAGGGAGGGATCAGCCCCAGCATTTT. Its protein is CASSPPWTGRDQPQHF. The chain recombines TRBV14 with TRBJ1-5; 8 nucleotides line up with TRBD1. With 4 bases clipped from V and 5 bases from J, the junction kept 10 bases outside the gene matches. CDR1 and CDR2 from the germline V gene are SGHDN and FVKESK. The CDR3 is made up of 16 amino acids. Together with reference TRBV14 and TRBJ1-5, the CDR3 gives the full variable domain: EAGVTQFPSHSVIEKGQTVTLRCDPISGHDNLYWYRRVMGKEIKFLLHFVKESKQDESGMPNNRFLAERTGGTYSTLKVQPAELEDSGVYFCASSPPWTGRDQPQHFGDGTRLSIL.

The J gene is TRBJ2-3, the V gene TRBV7-6, with D perhaps TRBD1 or TRBD2 (5 bases each). The germline CDR1 and CDR2 sequences are SGHVS and FNYEAQ. The CDR3 runs to 13 residues. Trimming removed 8 bases at V and 2 bases at J, with 11 bases between. The CDR3 region has the DNA TGTGCCAGCGCTGGGGGTAACACAGATACGCAGTATTTT. It specifies CASAGGNTDTQYF. Supplemented by reference TRBV7-6 and TRBJ2-3, the full variable domain reads GAGVSQSPRYKVTKRGQDVALRCDPISGHVSLYWYRQALGQGPEFLTYFNYEAQQDKSGLPNDRFSAERPEGSISTLTIQRTEQRDSAMYRCASAGGNTDTQYFGPGTRLTVL.

The rearrangement joins TRBV7-2 to TRBJ1-2; TRBD1 is a possible D gene (5 bases). From germline, CDR1 is SGHTA and CDR2 FQGNSA. The CDR3 has 14 residues. Trimming cost V 5 bases and J 4 bases, with 14 bases left between them. The DNA for the CDR3 is TGTGCCAGCAGCACGAGACAGCCGCCCTATGGCTACACCTTC. Translating gives CASSTRQPPYGYTF.

The V gene is TRBV3-1 (or the pseudogene TRBV3-2), the J gene TRBJ2-7; D unclear. The germline V gene encodes CDR1 LGHDT and CDR2 YNNKEL (reference sequence). CDR3 length: 13 amino acids. Trimming cost V 2 bases and J 2 bases, with 7 bases left between them. CDR3 sequence reads: CASSQYVAYEQYF. In nucleotides, the CDR3 is TGTGCCAGCAGCCAATATGTCGCCTACGAGCAGTACTTC.

CDR3 sequence: CASSFDRVYEQYF. The CDR3 bases are TGTGCCAGCAGCTTCGACAGGGTCTACGAGCAGTACTTC. The chain recombines TRBV7-2 with TRBJ2-7; 7 bases match TRBD1. The CDR3 contains 13 residues. V dropped 3 bases and J dropped 3; count of bases not matched to a gene: 2. CDR1 SGHTA and CDR2 FQGNSA come from the germline V gene.

The CDR3 DNA follows: TGTGCCAGCAGCGTAGTTAGCGGTGAGAGCGGGGGGCAGTATTTT. It translates to CASSVVSGESGGQYF. The rearrangement uses TRBV9 and TRBJ2-3; 8 bases fit TRBD2. The CDR3 totals 15 residues. CDR1 is SGDLS, CDR2 YYNGEE, per germline. Trimming removed 0 bases from V and 11 bases from J; junction bases left unmatched: 11.

The J gene is TRBJ1-4, the V gene TRBV30; maybe TRBD1 (6 bases). Per germline, CDR1 GTSNPN and CDR2 SVGIG (reference sequence). The length of the CDR3 is 14 residues. Trimming pared 5 bases from V and 5 bases from J, leaving 15 bases between. The CDR3 loop reads CAWAPGTQNEKLFF. The CDR3 coding sequence is TGTGCCTGGGCCCCCGGGACACAAAATGAAAAACTGTTTTTT. Filled out from reference TRBV30 and TRBJ1-4, the complete variable domain reads SQTIHQWPATLVQPVGSPLSLECTVEGTSNPNLYWYRQAAGRGLQLLFYSVGIGQISSEVPQNLSASRPQDRQFILSSKKLLLSDSGFYLCAWAPGTQNEKLFFGSGTQLSVL.

This clone was observed once. This sequence joins TRBV20-1 and TRBJ1-4; D is unresolved. The germline V gene has CDR1 DFQATT and CDR2 SNEGSKA (reference sequence). The CDR3 is 11 residues long. Trimming took 3 bases from V and 8 from J, leaving 7 bases between them. The CDR3 spells CSASQAEKLFF. The CDR3 DNA reads as TGCAGTGCTAGCCAAGCGGAAAAACTGTTTTTT.

The chain recombines TRBV5-1 with TRBJ1-2, with no clear D. Trimming left V 0 bases short and J 6 bases short, with 9 bases between. Germline assignment: CDR1 SGHRS and CDR2 YFSETQ. The CDR3 covers 13 residues. CDR3 DNA sequence: TGCGCCAGCAGCTTGGGTGGTGGGAATGGCTACACCTTC. This translates into CASSLGGGNGYTF.

The chain carries TRBV11-2 and TRBJ1-4; D ambiguous. CDR1 and CDR2 (germline): SGHAT, FQNNGV. V shed 2 bases and J shed 1 base, with 11 bases lying between them. The CDR3 loop spans 16 amino acids. The CDR3 DNA sequence: TGTGCCAGCAGCTTAACGGTGAAGGGAACTAATGAAAAACTGTTTTTT. It is translated as CASSLTVKGTNEKLFF.